This T cell receptor beta chain originates from a study of cytomegalovirus exposure and HLA in healthy donors. Whole-study context: The 90 to 150 validation repertoires were produced on the same platform as the 550 to 700 repertoires of the first cohort. This was reported in a later analysis. Study results and caveats: Investigators reported approximately 150 TCR beta chains as tied to cytomegalovirus. For most TCR sequences rarity was the rule, although some public TCRs occurred in many donors. According to a subsequent analysis, TCR clusters from the first cohort were inclined to appear together in the 120 validation repertoires.

This clone was detected only a few times. Its specificity is unknown. CDR1 is KGHSY, CDR2 FQNENV, per germline. V dropped 4 bases and J dropped 5; count of bases not matched to a gene: 8. This CDR3 contains 16 residues. Sequenced by immunoSEQ multiplex PCR; TCRdb stores in-frame clones only, minus some. The table records about 280,000 clones, over 75% of them present only once. The TCR was taken from a woman aged 18 to 35 in good health and CMV-seronegative. The material sequenced was PBMCs. The V gene is TRBV16, the J gene TRBJ1-6; 7 bases align to TRBD1. The CDR3 here is CASSRQGQPNNSPLHF. CDR3 nucleotides: TGTGCCAGCAGCCGCCAGGGACAGCCTAATAATTCACCCCTCCACTTT.